A selection of T cell receptor beta chains follows, all from one sample in a study of naive and memory T cell subsets. One entry per CDR3 protein, called by TCRdb with MiXCR from the 5' RACE reads. The table has some 60,000 distinct CDR3 sequences, less than 10% seen once. Receptors were obtained from a female donor in good health. Each CDR3 is given with its conserved first and last residue. A D gene is named only where the DNA matches it firmly. Size tells how often a clone was seen (once, few, many) or the class of an expanded clone, and some rows leave it out.

cdr3_length clone_size d_call j_call v_call cdr3_nt cdr3_aa
11 few - TRBJ2-5 TRBV28 TGTGCCAGCAGCTCGCCGGAGACCCAGTACTTC CASSSPETQYF
12 - - TRBJ2-2 TRBV6-5 TGTGCCAGCAGCCCTAGGGCCGGGGAGCTGTTTTTT CASSPRAGELFF
14 - TRBD1 TRBJ2-1 TRBV9 TGTGCCAGCGGTTCCCCGACAGGGGGCTATGAGCAGTTCTTC CASGSPTGGYEQFF
15 many - TRBJ2-1 TRBV7-2 TGTGCCAGCAGCTCCCTAGGGAGGCAGGACAACGAGCAGTTCTTC CASSSLGRQDNEQFF
15 few - TRBJ2-1 TRBV2 TGTGCCAGCAGTGGGACTTTCAGCTCCTACAATGAGCAGTTCTTC CASSGTFSSYNEQFF
11 - - TRBJ2-3 TRBV20-1 TGCAGTGCTAGAGTCGCGGATACGCAGTATTTT CSARVADTQYF
12 - - TRBJ2-3 TRBV15 TGTGCCACCAGCAGAGGGGGGGGCCGACAGTATTTT CATSRGGGRQYF
14 - TRBD2 TRBJ2-5 TRBV7-2 TGTGCCAGCAGCTTGGGACTAGCGGGAGAGACCCAGTACTTC CASSLGLAGETQYF
12 few - TRBJ1-2 TRBV29-1 TGCAGCGTTGGGACAGCTAACTATGGCTACACCTTC CSVGTANYGYTF
13 many - TRBJ2-7 TRBV28 TGTGCCAGCAGCACTTTTGGGGGGTACGAGCAGTACTTC CASSTFGGYEQYF
15 few - TRBJ1-6 TRBV19 TGTGCCAGTAGTCCAGGGGACCTTCGGAGTTCACCCCTCCACTTT CASSPGDLRSSPLHF
14 - - TRBJ2-3 TRBV7-2 TGTGCCAGCAGCCCGTTTATGACCACAGATACGCAGTATTTT CASSPFMTTDTQYF
14 - - TRBJ2-3 TRBV7-9 TGTGCCAGCAGCTCGGGTGCTAGCACAGATACGCAGTATTTT CASSSGASTDTQYF
13 many - TRBJ1-1 TRBV12-3/TRBV12-4 TGTGCCAGCACCCTTGGGTCGGGCACTGAAGCTTTCTTT CASTLGSGTEAFF
16 few TRBD2 TRBJ2-5 TRBV7-9 TGTGCCAGCAGCGCTAAAGGACTAGCGGGGGCAGAGACCCAGTACTTC CASSAKGLAGAETQYF
14 few - TRBJ1-6 TRBV7-2 TGTGCCAGCAGCTTATGGGGCAAGAATTCACCCCTCCACTTT CASSLWGKNSPLHF
14 many TRBD1 TRBJ1-2 TRBV18 TGTGCCAGCTCACCGACAGGGGAATCCTATGGCTACACCTTC CASSPTGESYGYTF
13 - - TRBJ1-2 TRBV6-5 TGTGCCAGCAGTCGCTCCAGGGGTGGCGGCTACACCTTC CASSRSRGGGYTF
16 few - TRBJ2-2 TRBV4-3 TGCGCCAGCAGCCAAGAGTTACTAGGAGCGGCCGGGGAGCTGTTTTTT CASSQELLGAAGELFF
11 - - TRBJ2-3 TRBV20-1 TGCAGTACTGTAGAAACAGATACGCAGTATTTT CSTVETDTQYF
10 - TRBD1 TRBJ2-7 TRBV5-1 TGCGCCGGCCGTCTGGGACAGGAGTACTTC CAGRLGQEYF
19 - - TRBJ2-7 TRBV3-1 TGTGCCAGCAGCCCCCAGGAGGCAGGGCAGCTTTTTTTCTCCTACGAGCAGTACTTC CASSPQEAGQLFFSYEQYF
14 many - TRBJ2-7 TRBV28 TGTGCCAGCAGTTTGGCAGGAAGCGTCTACGAGCAGTACTTC CASSLAGSVYEQYF
13 - - TRBJ2-1 TRBV28 TGTGCCAGCAGGCAACAGGGCGGCCATGAGCAGTTCTTC CASRQQGGHEQFF
14 many - TRBJ2-7 TRBV20-1 TGCAGTGCTAGCCCCAGGGAACGTACCTACGAGCAGTACTTC CSASPRERTYEQYF
13 - - TRBJ2-3 TRBV20-1 TGCAGTGCCCCTTACCCAAATTGGGGGACGCAGTATTTT CSAPYPNWGTQYF
15 few TRBD1 TRBJ2-2 TRBV12-5 TGTGCTAGTGGTTTTGGGACAGGGAACACCGGGGAGCTGTTTTTT CASGFGTGNTGELFF
13 - TRBD1 TRBJ1-2 TRBV2 TGTGCCAGCACCCAGGACAGGGCCTATGGCTACACCTTC CASTQDRAYGYTF
13 many - TRBJ2-4 TRBV18 TGTGCCAGCTCATGGGACGCCAAAAACATTCAGTACTTC CASSWDAKNIQYF
14 few TRBD2 TRBJ2-1 TRBV7-3 TGTGCCAGCAGTTCGGGGGGGGGTCGCAATGAGCAGTTCTTC CASSSGGGRNEQFF
13 once TRBD1 TRBJ2-1 TRBV10-3 TGTGCCAGCCGGGACAGGGGATACAATGAGCAGTTCTTC CASRDRGYNEQFF
12 many - TRBJ1-1 TRBV20-1 TGCAGTGCTAGAAAGATGAACACTGAAGCTTTCTTT CSARKMNTEAFF
16 many - TRBJ1-5 TRBV20-1 TGCAGTGCTAGAGATGTTGCTTCCCGCTACAATCAGCCCCAGCATTTT CSARDVASRYNQPQHF
14 few - TRBJ2-3 TRBV4-3 TGCGCCAGCAGCCAAGGGGGGGCCGGAGATACGCAGTATTTT CASSQGGAGDTQYF
15 many - TRBJ1-2 TRBV7-8 TGTGCCAGCAGCACAAGAACTGGACAGACCTATGGCTACACCTTC CASSTRTGQTYGYTF
12 few TRBD1 TRBJ2-1 TRBV4-1 TGCGCCAGCAGCCACCTGGACAGGGAGAGATTCTTC CASSHLDRERFF
12 - TRBD1 TRBJ2-7 TRBV9 TGTGCCAGCAGCGGGACAGGATACGAGCAGTACTTC CASSGTGYEQYF
18 - - TRBJ2-7 TRBV6-6 TGTGCCAGCAGTTTCGGAGTGGGACGGCGCCCGGGGTCCTACGAGCAGTACTTC CASSFGVGRRPGSYEQYF
13 many - TRBJ1-5 TRBV27 TGTGCCAGCAGACCCGGGCCTGTTTGGCCCCAGCATTTT CASRPGPVWPQHF
17 - TRBD2 TRBJ2-4 TRBV4-2 TGTGCCAGCAGCCCTCTGGGCTCTAGCGGAGCCAAAAACATTCAGTACTTC CASSPLGSSGAKNIQYF